A selection of T cell receptor beta chains follows, all from one sample in a study of shared clonotypes between healthy human individuals. Libraries were prepared by immunoSEQ multiplex PCR; TCRdb keeps only in-frame clonotypes and omits some of them. The table lists roughly 2 million clones, 95% of them singletons. The sample taken for sequencing was naive CD4+ T cells sorted from blood. All receptors come from a man aged 18 to 29 in good health. Both conserved end residues are part of each CDR3. D genes are given only for firm matches. A row's size may be missing; if present it is once, few, many or a size class.

TRBV5-4	.	14	TRBJ1-6	.	CASSLERGNSPLHF	TGTGCCAGCAGCTTGGAACGGGGAAATTCACCCCTCCACTTT
TRBV4-3	once	18	TRBJ1-6	.	CASSQRTASRTENSPLHF	TGCGCCAGCAGCCAGCGAACCGCCTCTCGGACAGAGAATTCACCCCTCCACTTT
TRBV6-6	.	15	TRBJ1-2	TRBD1	CASSHTGGTLNGYTF	TGTGCCAGCAGTCATACAGGGGGAACACTTAATGGCTACACCTTC
TRBV25-1	.	12	TRBJ2-7	.	CASSEGQSKQYF	TGTGCCAGCAGTGAAGGACAGAGCAAGCAGTACTTC
TRBV7-2	.	15	TRBJ2-5	.	CASSSQVGLQETQYF	TGTGCCAGCAGCTCCCAGGTGGGCCTCCAAGAGACCCAGTACTTC
TRBV5-1	.	15	TRBJ2-7	.	CASSLRDRETYEQYF	TGCGCCAGCAGCTTGCGAGACAGAGAAACCTACGAGCAGTACTTC
TRBV25-1	.	15	TRBJ2-7	TRBD1	CASSERTGGPYEQYF	TGTGCCAGCAGTGAAAGGACAGGGGGTCCCTACGAGCAGTACTTC
TRBV6-1	.	14	TRBJ1-5	.	CASTQLGSGQPQHF	TGTGCCAGCACCCAGTTAGGGTCGGGGCAGCCCCAGCATTTT
TRBV19	.	16	TRBJ2-2	TRBD1	CASSPRQGAFVGELFF	TGTGCCAGTAGTCCTCGACAGGGGGCGTTTGTCGGGGAGCTGTTTTTT
TRBV7-8	.	14	TRBJ2-2	.	CASSSSLPGGELFF	TGTGCCAGCAGCTCTTCGTTGCCCGGCGGGGAGCTGTTTTTT
TRBV21-1	.	14	TRBJ1-2	.	CASSYLGFGYGYTF	TGTGCCAGCAGCTATCTTGGGTTCGGCTATGGCTACACCTTC
TRBV4-3	.	16	TRBJ2-2	TRBD1	CASSQDAGGRTGELFF	TGCGCCAGCAGCCAAGATGCAGGGGGCCGCACCGGGGAGCTGTTTTTT
TRBV6-5	.	12	TRBJ1-6	.	CASSPFNSPLHF	TGTGCCAGCAGTCCCTTCAATTCACCCCTCCACTTT
TRBV10-2	few	11	TRBJ2-1	.	CASSEYNEQFF	TGCGCCAGCAGTGAGTACAATGAGCAGTTCTTC
TRBV28	.	13	TRBJ2-5	TRBD1	CASGGQGGETQYF	TGTGCCAGCGGGGGACAGGGGGGAGAGACCCAGTACTTC
TRBV15	.	15	TRBJ1-2	TRBD1	CATSRDRDRNYGYTF	TGTGCCACCAGCAGAGACCGGGACAGAAACTATGGCTACACCTTC
TRBV5-5	.	16	TRBJ1-2	.	CASSSVGLAASYGYTF	TGTGCCAGCAGCTCCGTTGGATTGGCCGCTTCGTATGGCTACACCTTC
TRBV2	.	14	TRBJ1-5	.	CASSGNRGGQPQHF	TGTGCCAGCAGTGGTAACCGGGGTGGTCAGCCCCAGCATTTT
TRBV7-9	.	14	TRBJ1-1	.	CASSLDATATAAFF	TGTGCCAGCAGCTTAGACGCGACAGCCACTGCAGCTTTCTTT
TRBV19	.	14	TRBJ1-3	.	CASTSTDSGNTIYF	TGTGCCAGTACTTCGACAGACTCTGGAAACACCATATATTTT
TRBV6-5	.	11	TRBJ2-5	TRBD2	CASSHGGAQYF	TGTGCCAGCAGCCACGGGGGGGCCCAGTACTTC
TRBV10-3	.	16	TRBJ2-3	TRBD1	CAIRAPGQGTTDTQYF	TGTGCCATCAGGGCCCCGGGACAGGGGACGACAGATACGCAGTATTTT
TRBV6-6	.	16	TRBJ1-5	.	CASSRGSEGGNQPQHF	TGTGCCAGCAGTAGGGGGTCGGAGGGAGGCAATCAGCCCCAGCATTTT
TRBV9	.	13	TRBJ1-6	.	CASSVSRNSPLHF	TGTGCCAGCAGCGTATCACGAAATTCACCCCTCCACTTT
TRBV5-4	.	13	TRBJ2-2	.	CASTDGRTGELFF	TGTGCCAGCACCGATGGACGGACCGGGGAGCTGTTTTTT
TRBV5-1	once	13	TRBJ1-1	.	CASMYVGGTEAFF	TGCGCCAGCATGTACGTCGGGGGCACTGAAGCTTTCTTT
TRBV7-7	.	15	TRBJ2-5	.	CASSLGRQPQETQYF	TGTGCTAGCAGCTTGGGCCGACAGCCCCAAGAGACCCAGTACTTC
TRBV5-6	.	17	TRBJ1-3	TRBD1	CASSHKDRVGTGNTIYF	TGTGCCAGCAGCCATAAGGACAGGGTTGGGACTGGAAACACCATATATTTT
TRBV5-1	.	15	TRBJ2-3	TRBD2	CASTIAGVGPDTQYF	TGCGCCAGCACCATAGCGGGAGTTGGGCCAGATACGCAGTATTTT
TRBV30	.	14	TRBJ2-5	.	CAWSVGGSEETQYF	TGTGCCTGGAGTGTAGGAGGCAGCGAAGAGACCCAGTACTTC
TRBV13	.	18	TRBJ2-5	TRBD2	CASSLTAGVMVRAETQYF	TGTGCCAGCAGCTTAACGGCGGGAGTAATGGTTCGCGCAGAGACCCAGTACTTC
TRBV7-8	.	16	TRBJ2-4	TRBD2	CASSPGLAATKNIQYF	TGTGCCAGCAGCCCGGGACTAGCGGCAACCAAAAACATTCAGTACTTC
TRBV19	.	14	TRBJ2-7	TRBD1	CASSIGTGTYEQYF	TGTGCCAGTAGTATAGGGACAGGGACCTACGAGCAGTACTTC
TRBV10-3	.	10	TRBJ2-1	.	CANLEDEQFF	TGTGCCAATTTGGAAGATGAGCAGTTCTTC
TRBV18	.	13	TRBJ1-1	.	CASSADTLTEAFF	TGTGCCAGCTCTGCCGACACCCTGACTGAAGCTTTCTTT
TRBV5-6	.	17	TRBJ2-1	TRBD2	CASSFSLLAATYNEQFF	TGTGCCAGCAGCTTCTCCCTGCTAGCGGCAACCTACAATGAGCAGTTCTTC
TRBV10-2	.	15	TRBJ1-4	TRBD1	CATGGVTGENEKLFF	TGCGCCACAGGGGGGGTAACAGGAGAGAATGAAAAACTGTTTTTT
TRBV5-4	.	15	TRBJ1-2	.	CASTPSGVDNYGYTF	TGTGCCAGCACCCCTTCGGGGGTGGACAACTATGGCTACACCTTC
TRBV7-9	.	12	TRBJ1-2	.	CASSRGIYGYTF	TGTGCCAGCAGCCGCGGGATCTATGGCTACACCTTC
TRBV10-3	.	13	TRBJ1-1	TRBD1	CAISERTGDGAFF	TGTGCCATCAGTGAGAGGACAGGGGATGGAGCTTTCTTT
TRBV7-2	.	14	TRBJ2-7	TRBD2	CASSSTGTSVEQYF	TGTGCCAGCAGCTCGACCGGGACTAGCGTCGAGCAGTACTTC
TRBV2	.	12	TRBJ1-2	.	CASSEVSYGYTF	TGTGCCAGCAGTGAAGTTAGCTATGGCTACACCTTC
TRBV30	.	17	TRBJ2-6	TRBD1	CAWSIQTGGSGANVLTF	TGTGCCTGGAGTATTCAGACAGGGGGCTCTGGGGCCAACGTCCTGACTTTC
TRBV21-1	.	18	TRBJ1-5	.	CASSNEGLTGLSNQPQHF	TGTGCCAGCAGCAATGAGGGCTTAACAGGTCTTAGCAATCAGCCCCAGCATTTT
TRBV10-2	.	12	TRBJ2-7	.	CASSNYYYEQYF	TGCGCCAGCAGTAACTACTATTACGAGCAGTACTTC
TRBV5-4	.	16	TRBJ2-5	.	CASSLATVWSQETQYF	TGTGCCAGCAGCTTGGCGACAGTTTGGAGCCAAGAGACCCAGTACTTC
TRBV6-1	.	14	TRBJ1-5	TRBD1	CASSEQGVLWPQHF	TGTGCCAGCAGTGAACAGGGGGTTCTTTGGCCCCAGCATTTT
TRBV6-6	.	16	TRBJ2-7	TRBD2	CASSQWPGTSGYEQYF	TGTGCCAGCAGTCAATGGCCCGGGACTAGCGGCTACGAGCAGTACTTC
TRBV27	.	13	TRBJ1-2	.	CASRLADNYGYTF	TGTGCCAGCAGACTAGCAGATAACTATGGCTACACCTTC
TRBV11-2	.	17	TRBJ2-1	TRBD2	CASSSTTGTSGYNEQFF	TGTGCCAGCAGCTCAACCACCGGGACTAGCGGATACAATGAGCAGTTCTTC
TRBV29-1	.	13	TRBJ1-2	.	CSVKTGSLYGYTF	TGCAGCGTTAAAACAGGGTCTCTCTATGGCTACACCTTC
TRBV5-1	.	12	TRBJ2-5	.	CASKYTQETQYF	TGCGCCAGCAAATACACACAAGAGACCCAGTACTTC
TRBV6-1	.	15	TRBJ1-5	.	CASRGRSTVITPQHF	TGTGCCAGCAGGGGGAGAAGTACTGTAATCACGCCCCAGCATTTT
TRBV6-1	.	16	TRBJ2-3	TRBD2	CASSGRLAGGTDTQYF	TGTGCCAGCAGTGGCCGACTAGCGGGGGGGACAGATACGCAGTATTTT
TRBV2	.	16	TRBJ2-5	.	CASMRVDLGFQETQYF	TGTGCCAGCATGAGGGTGGATTTGGGGTTCCAAGAGACCCAGTACTTC
TRBV30	.	13	TRBJ2-1	.	CAWSVPPYNEQFF	TGTGCCTGGAGTGTGCCCCCCTACAATGAGCAGTTCTTC
TRBV6-1	.	13	TRBJ2-5	TRBD1	CASRGQGGETQYF	TGTGCCAGCAGGGGACAGGGCGGAGAGACCCAGTACTTC
TRBV14	.	14	TRBJ2-7	.	CASSSRQGKVEQYF	TGTGCCAGCAGCTCTCGCCAGGGGAAGGTCGAGCAGTACTTC
TRBV5-4	.	16	TRBJ2-2	.	CASSSSRTANTGELFF	TGTGCCAGCAGCTCATCGCGGACAGCAAACACCGGGGAGCTGTTTTTT
TRBV18	.	16	TRBJ2-7	.	CASSPDRVAESYEQYF	TGTGCCAGCTCACCCGATAGGGTAGCGGAGTCCTACGAGCAGTACTTC